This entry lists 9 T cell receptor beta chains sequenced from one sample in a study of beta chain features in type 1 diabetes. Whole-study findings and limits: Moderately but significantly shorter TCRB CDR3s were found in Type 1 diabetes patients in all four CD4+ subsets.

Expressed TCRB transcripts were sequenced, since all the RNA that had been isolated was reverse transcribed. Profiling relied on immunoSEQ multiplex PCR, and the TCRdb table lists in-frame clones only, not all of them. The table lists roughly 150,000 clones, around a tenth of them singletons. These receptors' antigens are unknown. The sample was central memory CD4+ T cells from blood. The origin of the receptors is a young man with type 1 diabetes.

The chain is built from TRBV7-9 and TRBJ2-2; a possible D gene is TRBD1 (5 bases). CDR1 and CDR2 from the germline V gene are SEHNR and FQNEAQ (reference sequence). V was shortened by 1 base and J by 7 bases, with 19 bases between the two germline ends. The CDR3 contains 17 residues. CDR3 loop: CASSLGAGQWKGGELFF. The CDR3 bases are TGTGCCAGCAGCTTAGGAGCCGGACAATGGAAGGGCGGGGAGCTGTTTTTT.

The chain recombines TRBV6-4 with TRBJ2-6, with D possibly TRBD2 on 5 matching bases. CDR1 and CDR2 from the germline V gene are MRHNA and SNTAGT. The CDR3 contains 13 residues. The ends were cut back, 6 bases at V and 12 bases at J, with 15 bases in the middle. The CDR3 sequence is CASRVTGRVVLTF. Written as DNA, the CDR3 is TGTGCCAGCAGGGTGACTGGGCGGGTCGTCCTGACTTTC.

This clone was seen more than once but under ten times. The CDR3 loop is CASSPGLGLAGTNEQFF. The CDR3 coding sequence is TGTGCCAGCAGCCCGGGACTGGGACTAGCGGGAACAAATGAGCAGTTCTTC. The chain has TRBV11-3 and TRBJ2-1, with 13 bases fitting TRBD2. J was trimmed by 7 bases and V by 5 bases; bases with no gene match: 11. The germline V gene has CDR1 SGHNT and CDR2 YENEEA. CDR3 length: 17 amino acids.

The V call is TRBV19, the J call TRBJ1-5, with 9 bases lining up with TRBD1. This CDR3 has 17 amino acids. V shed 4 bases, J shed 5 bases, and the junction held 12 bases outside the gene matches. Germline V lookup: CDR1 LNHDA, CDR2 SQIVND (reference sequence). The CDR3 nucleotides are TGTGCCAGTAGTAACCCGCGGGACAGGGTAGGTTATCAGCCCCAGCATTTT. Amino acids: CASSNPRDRVGYQPQHF.

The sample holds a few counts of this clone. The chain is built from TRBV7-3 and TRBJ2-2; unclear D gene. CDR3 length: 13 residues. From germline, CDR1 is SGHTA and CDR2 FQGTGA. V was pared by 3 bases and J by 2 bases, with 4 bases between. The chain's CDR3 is CASSFSNTGELFF. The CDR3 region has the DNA TGTGCCAGCAGCTTTTCAAACACCGGGGAGCTGTTTTTT.

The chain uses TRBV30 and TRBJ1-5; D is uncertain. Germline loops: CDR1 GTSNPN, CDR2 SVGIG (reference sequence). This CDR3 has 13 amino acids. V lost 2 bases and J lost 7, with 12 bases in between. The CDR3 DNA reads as TGTGCCTGGAGTTCCCGAGGATCGCAGCCCCAGCATTTT. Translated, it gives CAWSSRGSQPQHF.

CDR3 nucleotides: TGCGCCAGCAGCTTGTCAGCGGACAATGAGCAGTTCTTC. Amino acid sequence: CASSLSADNEQFF. The V and J genes are TRBV5-1 and TRBJ2-1; D perhaps matches TRBD2 (5 bases). Germline CDR1 reads SGHRS; CDR2 reads YFSETQ. This CDR3 contains 13 residues. The V gene lost 1 base and the J gene lost 5 bases, with 7 bases spanning the gap.

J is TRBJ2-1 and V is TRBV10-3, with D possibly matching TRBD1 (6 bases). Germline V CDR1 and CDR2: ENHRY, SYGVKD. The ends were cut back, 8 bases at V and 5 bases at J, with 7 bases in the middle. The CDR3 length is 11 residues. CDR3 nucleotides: TGTGCCATCCGACAGGACAATGAGCAGTTCTTC. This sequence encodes CAIRQDNEQFF.

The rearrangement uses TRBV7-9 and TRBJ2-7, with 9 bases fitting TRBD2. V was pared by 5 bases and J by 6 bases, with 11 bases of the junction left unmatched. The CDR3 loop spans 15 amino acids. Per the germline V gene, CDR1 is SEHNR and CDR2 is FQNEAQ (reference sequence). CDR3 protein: CASSPSGGRALEQYF. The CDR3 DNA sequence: TGTGCCAGCAGCCCTTCGGGCGGGAGGGCCCTCGAGCAGTACTTC.